These 3 T cell receptor beta chains were all obtained from the same sample, sequenced in a study of T-cell memory formation after mild COVID-19. Each CDR3 protein gets one entry after TCRdb re-called the 5' RACE reads with MiXCR. The sample contains just under 550,000 distinct CDR3 sequences, about 20% of which appear only once. Source material: PBMCs or a T cell subset sorted from them (not recorded which). The source is an adult woman who had mild COVID-19 (a few samples of this study predate the infection). Cell type and time point are not known.

This clonotype was detected only a few times. The chain links TRBV7-9 to TRBJ2-5; D gene ambiguous. Deletions cut 8 bases from V and 5 bases from J, with 9 bases between. The CDR3 contains 11 residues. CDR1 and CDR2 (germline): SEHNR, FQNEAQ (reference sequence). CDR3 protein: CASGEVETQYF. The DNA of the CDR3 is TGTGCCAGCGGCGAGGTTGAGACCCAGTACTTC.

DNA of the CDR3: TGTGCCATCAGTGGAGCGGGAGGGCCGAGTTCTTTCTCCTACAATGAGCAGTTCTTC. This encodes CAISGAGGPSSFSYNEQFF. V is TRBV10-3 and J is TRBJ2-1; TRBD2 aligns across 10 bases. After removal of 4 bases from V and 0 bases from J, the junction contained 12 bases not matched to a gene. Germline values: CDR1 ENHRY, CDR2 SYGVKD. CDR3 length equals 19 residues.

This chain uses TRBV7-9 with TRBJ1-1; weak D call: TRBD1 (6 bases). V gave up 5 bases and J gave up 4 bases, with 23 bases separating them. This CDR3 is 17 amino acids long. Germline V CDR1 and CDR2: SEHNR, FQNEAQ (reference sequence). The DNA for the CDR3 is TGTGCCAGCAGCCCACCGAGGGGGGCTGGTAAGAGCACTGAAGCTTTCTTT. This translates into CASSPPRGAGKSTEAFF.